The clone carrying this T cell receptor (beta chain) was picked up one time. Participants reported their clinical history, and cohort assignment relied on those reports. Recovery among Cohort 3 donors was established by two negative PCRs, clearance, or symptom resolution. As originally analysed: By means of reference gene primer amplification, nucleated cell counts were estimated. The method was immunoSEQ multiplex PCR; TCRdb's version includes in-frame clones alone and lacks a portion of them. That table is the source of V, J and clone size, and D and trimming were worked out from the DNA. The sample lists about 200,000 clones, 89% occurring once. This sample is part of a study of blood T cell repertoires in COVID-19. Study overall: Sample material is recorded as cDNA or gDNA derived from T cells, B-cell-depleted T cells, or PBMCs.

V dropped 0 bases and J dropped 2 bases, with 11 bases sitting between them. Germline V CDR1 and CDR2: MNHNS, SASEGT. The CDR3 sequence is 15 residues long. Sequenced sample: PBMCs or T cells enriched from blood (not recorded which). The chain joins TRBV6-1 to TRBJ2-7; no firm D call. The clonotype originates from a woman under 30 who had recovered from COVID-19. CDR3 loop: CASSEAAVVPYEQYF. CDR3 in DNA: TGTGCCAGCAGTGAAGCGGCGGTAGTCCCCTACGAGCAGTACTTC.